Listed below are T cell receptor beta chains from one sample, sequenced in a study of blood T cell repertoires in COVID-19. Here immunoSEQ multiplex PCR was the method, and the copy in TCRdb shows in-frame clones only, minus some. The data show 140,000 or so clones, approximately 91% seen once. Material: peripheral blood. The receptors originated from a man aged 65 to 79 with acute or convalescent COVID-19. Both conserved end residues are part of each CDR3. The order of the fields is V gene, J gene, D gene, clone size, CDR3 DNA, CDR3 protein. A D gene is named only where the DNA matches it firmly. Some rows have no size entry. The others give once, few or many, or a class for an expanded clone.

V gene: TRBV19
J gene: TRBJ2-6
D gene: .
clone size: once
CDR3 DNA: TGTGCCAGTGGTACCTCGGGAGCTGGGGCCAACGTCCTGACTTTC
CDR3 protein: CASGTSGAGANVLTF

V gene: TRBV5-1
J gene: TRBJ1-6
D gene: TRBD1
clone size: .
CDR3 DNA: TGCGCCAGCAGCCTGGAAGGGACAGGGAACTCACCCCTCCACTTT
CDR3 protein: CASSLEGTGNSPLHF

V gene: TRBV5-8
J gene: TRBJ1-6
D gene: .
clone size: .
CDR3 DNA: TGTGCCAGCACCGAGACATCCTCCTATAATTCACCCCTCCACTTT
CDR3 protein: CASTETSSYNSPLHF

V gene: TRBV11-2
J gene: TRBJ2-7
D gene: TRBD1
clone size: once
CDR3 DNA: TGTGCCAGCAGCCCTGGACAGGGAATTTTGTACGAGCAGTACTTC
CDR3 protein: CASSPGQGILYEQYF

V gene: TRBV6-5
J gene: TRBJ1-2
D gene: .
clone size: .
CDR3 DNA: TGTGCCAGCAGTTACTCTCCCTCGGCGGGCGGCTACACCTTC
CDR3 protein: CASSYSPSAGGYTF

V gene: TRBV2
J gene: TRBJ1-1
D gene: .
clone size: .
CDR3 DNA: TGTGCCAGCACCACCCCCGACAGAGAAGCTTTCTTT
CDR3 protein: CASTTPDREAFF

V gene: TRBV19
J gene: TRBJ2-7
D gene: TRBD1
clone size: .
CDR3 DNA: TGTGCCAGTAGTTCGACCGGGACAGGGATCTACGAGCAGTACTTC
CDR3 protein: CASSSTGTGIYEQYF

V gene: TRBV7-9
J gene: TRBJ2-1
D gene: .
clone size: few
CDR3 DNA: TGTGCCAGCAGCGGGGATTCGGGGGTCGAGCAGTTCTTC
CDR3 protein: CASSGDSGVEQFF

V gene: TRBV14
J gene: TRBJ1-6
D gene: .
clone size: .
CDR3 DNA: TGTGCCAGCAGCCAGTTATCCCCCAATTCACCCCTCCACTTT
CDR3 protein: CASSQLSPNSPLHF

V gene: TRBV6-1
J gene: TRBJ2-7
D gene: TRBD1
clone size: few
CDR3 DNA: TGTGCCAGCAGTGACGGATCAGGGGGCCGCTACGAGCAGTACTTC
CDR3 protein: CASSDGSGGRYEQYF

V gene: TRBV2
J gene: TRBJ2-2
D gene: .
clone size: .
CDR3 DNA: TGTGCCAGCAGGAACCAGCTCAGGGGTTCCGGGGAGCTGTTTTTT
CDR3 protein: CASRNQLRGSGELFF

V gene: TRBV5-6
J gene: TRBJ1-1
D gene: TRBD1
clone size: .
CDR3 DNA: TGTGCCAGCAGCTTCACAGGGGGCACTGAAGCTTTCTTT
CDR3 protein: CASSFTGGTEAFF

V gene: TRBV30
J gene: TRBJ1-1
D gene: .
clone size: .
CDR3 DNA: TGTGCCTGGAGTTTACCATCGCCCGGGGTCAACACTGAAGCTTTCTTT
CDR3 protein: CAWSLPSPGVNTEAFF

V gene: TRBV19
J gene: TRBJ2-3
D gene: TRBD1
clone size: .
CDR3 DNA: TGTGCCAGTAGTGCCACAGGGGGAAACACAGATACGCAGTATTTT
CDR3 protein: CASSATGGNTDTQYF

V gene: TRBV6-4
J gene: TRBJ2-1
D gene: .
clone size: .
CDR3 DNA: TGTGCCAGCAGTGACTCAGGAGGGGAGCAGTTCTTC
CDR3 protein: CASSDSGGEQFF

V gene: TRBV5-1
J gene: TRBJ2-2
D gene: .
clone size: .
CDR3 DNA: TGCGCCAGCAGCATACAGGGTTTTCTTGTGACCGGGGAGCTGTTTTTT
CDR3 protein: CASSIQGFLVTGELFF

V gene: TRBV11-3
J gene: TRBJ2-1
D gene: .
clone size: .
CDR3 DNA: TGTGCCAGCAGCTTAGAGGCTAGCGCCTACAATGAGCAGTTCTTC
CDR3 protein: CASSLEASAYNEQFF

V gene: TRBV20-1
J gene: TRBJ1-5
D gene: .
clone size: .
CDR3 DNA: TGCAGTGCTAGTCGAGTCAGAGGAGCTTATAGCAATCAGCCCCAGCATTTT
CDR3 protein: CSASRVRGAYSNQPQHF

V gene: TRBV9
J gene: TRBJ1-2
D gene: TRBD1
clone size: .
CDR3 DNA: TGTGCCAGCAGCGTAGGAGGCGGACAGGGAGACTATGGCTACACCTTC
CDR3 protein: CASSVGGGQGDYGYTF

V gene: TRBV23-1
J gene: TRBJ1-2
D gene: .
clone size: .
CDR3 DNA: TGCGCCAGCAGTCAATCGCGGCAGTTTTTGAACTATGGCTACACCTTC
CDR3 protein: CASSQSRQFLNYGYTF

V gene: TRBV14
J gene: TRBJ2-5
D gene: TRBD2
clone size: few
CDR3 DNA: TGTGCCAGCAGCCCCGTATGGGGGGGAGGCGAGACCCAGTACTTC
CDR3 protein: CASSPVWGGGETQYF

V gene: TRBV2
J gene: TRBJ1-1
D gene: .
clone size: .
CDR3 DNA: TGTGCCAGCAGTGAGTTCGGGGGAACTGAAGCTTTCTTT
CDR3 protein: CASSEFGGTEAFF

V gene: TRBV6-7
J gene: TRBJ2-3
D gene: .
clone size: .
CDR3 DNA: TGTGCCAGCGGGGGGAGCACAGATACGCAGTATTTT
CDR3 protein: CASGGSTDTQYF

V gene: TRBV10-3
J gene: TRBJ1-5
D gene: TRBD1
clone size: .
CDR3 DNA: TGTGCCATCAGCCAGGGGGCAGCCAATCAGCCCCAGCATTTT
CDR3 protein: CAISQGAANQPQHF

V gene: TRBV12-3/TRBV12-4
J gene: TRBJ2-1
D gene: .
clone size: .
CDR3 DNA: TGTGCCAGCACCACTTTAGGAGACCACGAGCAGTTCTTC
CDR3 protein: CASTTLGDHEQFF

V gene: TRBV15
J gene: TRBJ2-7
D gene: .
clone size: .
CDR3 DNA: TGTGCCACCAGCAGAGTACAGGGCTACGAGCAGTACTTC
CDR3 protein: CATSRVQGYEQYF

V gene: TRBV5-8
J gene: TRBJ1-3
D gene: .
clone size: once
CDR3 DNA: TGTGCCAGCAGCTTGCAGATATCTGGAAACACCATATATTTT
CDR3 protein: CASSLQISGNTIYF

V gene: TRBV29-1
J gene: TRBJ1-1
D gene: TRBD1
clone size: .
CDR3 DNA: TGCAGCGTTAACAGGGGGCTGAACACTGAAGCTTTCTTT
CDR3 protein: CSVNRGLNTEAFF

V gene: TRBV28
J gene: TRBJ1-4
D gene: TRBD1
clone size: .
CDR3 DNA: TGTGCCAGCAGCCGTCCGGGACAGAAGAATGAAAAACTGTTTTTT
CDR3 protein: CASSRPGQKNEKLFF

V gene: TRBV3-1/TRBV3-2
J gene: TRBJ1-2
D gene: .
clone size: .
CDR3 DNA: TGTGCCAGCAGCCAAGACGGGGGGTACTATGGCTACACCTTC
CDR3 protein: CASSQDGGYYGYTF

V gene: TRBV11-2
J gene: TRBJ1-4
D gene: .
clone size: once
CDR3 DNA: TGTGCCAGCAGCTCAAACCCGGATCCCGGGAATGAAAAACTGTTTTTT
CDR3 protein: CASSSNPDPGNEKLFF

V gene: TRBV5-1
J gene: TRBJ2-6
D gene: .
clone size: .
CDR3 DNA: TGCGCCAGCAGCCCTATGCGGGGCTCTGGGGCCAACGTCCTGACTTTC
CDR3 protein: CASSPMRGSGANVLTF

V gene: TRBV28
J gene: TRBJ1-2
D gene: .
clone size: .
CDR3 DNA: TGTGCCAGCAGTTCGAAGTTCAATAGCTTCACCTTC
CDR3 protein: CASSSKFNSFTF

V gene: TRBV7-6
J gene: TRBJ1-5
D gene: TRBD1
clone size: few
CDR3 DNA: TGTGCCAGCAGCGAAGGGACAGGGAGGGCTCAGCCCCAGCATTTT
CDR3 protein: CASSEGTGRAQPQHF

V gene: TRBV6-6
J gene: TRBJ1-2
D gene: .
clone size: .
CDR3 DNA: TGTGCCAGCAGTCCCGGTCCCGCCTATGGCTACACCTTC
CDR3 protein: CASSPGPAYGYTF

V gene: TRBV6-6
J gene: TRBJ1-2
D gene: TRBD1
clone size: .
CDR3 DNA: TGTGCCAGCAGTCTCGACGGGACAGGGACTGGCTACACCTTC
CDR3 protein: CASSLDGTGTGYTF

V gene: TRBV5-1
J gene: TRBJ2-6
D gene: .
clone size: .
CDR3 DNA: TGCGCCAGCAGCGTGGGCCCAGGGATCTCTGGGGCCAACGTCCTGACTTTC
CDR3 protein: CASSVGPGISGANVLTF

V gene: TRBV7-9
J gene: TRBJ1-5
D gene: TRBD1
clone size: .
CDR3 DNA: TGTGCCAGCGGATTGGGACAGATGAATAGCAATCAGCCCCAGCATTTT
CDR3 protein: CASGLGQMNSNQPQHF

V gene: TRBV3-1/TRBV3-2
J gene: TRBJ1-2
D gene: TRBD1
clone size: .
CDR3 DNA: TGTGCCAGCAGCCACCGTACAGGGGGCGGAGGCTACACCTTC
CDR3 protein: CASSHRTGGGGYTF

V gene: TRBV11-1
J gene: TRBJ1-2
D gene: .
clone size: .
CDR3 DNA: TGTGCCAGCAGCTTCCATGCCGAGAACTATGGCTACACCTTC
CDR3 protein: CASSFHAENYGYTF

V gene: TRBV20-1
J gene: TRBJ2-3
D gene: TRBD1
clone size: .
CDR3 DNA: TGCAGTGCTAGTAGACAGGGTAAAGGCACAGATACGCAGTATTTT
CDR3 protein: CSASRQGKGTDTQYF

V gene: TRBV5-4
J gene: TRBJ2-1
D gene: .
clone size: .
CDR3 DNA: TGTGCCAGCAGCTTAGCCGGGGAGCAGTTCTTC
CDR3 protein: CASSLAGEQFF

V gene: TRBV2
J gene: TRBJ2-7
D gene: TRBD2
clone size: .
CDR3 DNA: TGTGCCGGACTAGCCGGGACGGCGACCTACGAGCAGTACTTC
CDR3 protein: CAGLAGTATYEQYF

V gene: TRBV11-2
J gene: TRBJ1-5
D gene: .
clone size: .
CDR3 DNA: TGTGCCAGCAGCATAAACGACAGAGGCCAGCCCCAGCATTTT
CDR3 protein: CASSINDRGQPQHF

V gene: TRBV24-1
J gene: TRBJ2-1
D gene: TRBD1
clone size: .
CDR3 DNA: TGTGCCACCTCAGGACAGGGCTTTAGGAGTGAGCAGTTCTTC
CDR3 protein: CATSGQGFRSEQFF

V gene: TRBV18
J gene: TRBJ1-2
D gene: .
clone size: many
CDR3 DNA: TGTGCCAGCTCACCTCCGACAGTGAACTATGGCTACACCTTC
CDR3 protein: CASSPPTVNYGYTF

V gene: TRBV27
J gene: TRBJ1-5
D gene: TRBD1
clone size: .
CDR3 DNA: TGTGCCAGCAGTTTCCCAGGACAGGGGGCTAGGCAGCCCCAGCATTTT
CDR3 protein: CASSFPGQGARQPQHF

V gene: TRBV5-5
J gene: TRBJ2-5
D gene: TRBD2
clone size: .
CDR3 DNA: TGTGCCAGCAGCACCCCGGGACTAGCGGCCCCAGAGACCCAGTACTTC
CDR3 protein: CASSTPGLAAPETQYF

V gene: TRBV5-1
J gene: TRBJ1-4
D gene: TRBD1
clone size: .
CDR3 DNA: TGCGCCAGCAGCCCCGGGACAGGGGGCAAGGAAAAACTGTTTTTT
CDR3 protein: CASSPGTGGKEKLFF

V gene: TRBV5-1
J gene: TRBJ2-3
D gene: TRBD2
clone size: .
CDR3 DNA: TGCGCCAGCAGCTTGAACCAGCGGGGTGGCACAGATACGCAGTATTTT
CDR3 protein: CASSLNQRGGTDTQYF

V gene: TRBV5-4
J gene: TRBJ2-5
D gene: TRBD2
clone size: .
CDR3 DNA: TGTGCCAGCAGCTCAGGACTAGCGGGGGAGCGGGAGACCCAGTACTTC
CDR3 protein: CASSSGLAGERETQYF

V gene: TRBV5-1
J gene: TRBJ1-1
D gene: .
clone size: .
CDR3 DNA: TGCGCCAGCAGCCTGGGCACAGGGAGCGGCACTGAAGCTTTCTTT
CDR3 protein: CASSLGTGSGTEAFF

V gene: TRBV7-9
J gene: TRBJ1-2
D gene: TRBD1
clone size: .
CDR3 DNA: TGTGCCAGCAGCTTAGCTAAGACAGGGACCGGCTACACCTTC
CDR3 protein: CASSLAKTGTGYTF

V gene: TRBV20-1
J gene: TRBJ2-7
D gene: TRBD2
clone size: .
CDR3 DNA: TGCAGTGCTGGTGGACTAGCGGATTCCTACGAGCAGTACTTC
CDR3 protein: CSAGGLADSYEQYF

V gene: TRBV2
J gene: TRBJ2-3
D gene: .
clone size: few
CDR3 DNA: TGTGCCAGCAGTGAGGTTCTACCCACAGATACGCAGTATTTT
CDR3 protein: CASSEVLPTDTQYF

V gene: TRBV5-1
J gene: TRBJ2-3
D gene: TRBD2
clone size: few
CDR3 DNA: TGCGCCAGCAGCTTGGAGCGGGGGGAAACAGATACGCAGTATTTT
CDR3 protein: CASSLERGETDTQYF

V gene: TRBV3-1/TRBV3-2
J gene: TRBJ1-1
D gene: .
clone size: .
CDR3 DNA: TGTGCCAGCAGCCAGCGGCTGAACACTGAAGCTTTCTTT
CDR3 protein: CASSQRLNTEAFF

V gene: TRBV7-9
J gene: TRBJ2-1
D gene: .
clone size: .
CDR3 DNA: TGTGCCAGCAGCTTTCTCCAGGGGCTTACGAATGAGCAGTTCTTC
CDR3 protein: CASSFLQGLTNEQFF

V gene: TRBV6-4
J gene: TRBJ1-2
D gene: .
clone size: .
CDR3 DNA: TGTGCCAGCAGCTACACTCAAGGCGGCTATGGCTACACCTTC
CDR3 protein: CASSYTQGGYGYTF

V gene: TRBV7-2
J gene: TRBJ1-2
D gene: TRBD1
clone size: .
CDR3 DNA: TGTGCCAGCAGCTTAATCTCAGGGGGCGTTAATGGCTACACCTTC
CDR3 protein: CASSLISGGVNGYTF